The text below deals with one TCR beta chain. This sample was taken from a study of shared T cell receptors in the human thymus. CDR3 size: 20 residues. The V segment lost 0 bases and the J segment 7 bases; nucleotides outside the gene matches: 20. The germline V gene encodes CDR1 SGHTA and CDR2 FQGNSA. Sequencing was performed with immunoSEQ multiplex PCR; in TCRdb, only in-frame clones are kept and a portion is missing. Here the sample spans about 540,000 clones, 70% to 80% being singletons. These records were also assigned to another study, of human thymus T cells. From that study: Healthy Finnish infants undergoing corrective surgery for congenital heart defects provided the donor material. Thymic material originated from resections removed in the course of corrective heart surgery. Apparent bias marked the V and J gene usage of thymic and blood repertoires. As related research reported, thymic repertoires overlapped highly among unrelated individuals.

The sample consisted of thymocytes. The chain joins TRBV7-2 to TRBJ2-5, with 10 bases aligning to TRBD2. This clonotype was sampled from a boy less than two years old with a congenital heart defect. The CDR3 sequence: CASSLAQAPASGSSWGTQYF. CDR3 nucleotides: TGTGCCAGCAGCTTAGCCCAGGCCCCGGCTAGCGGGAGTTCCTGGGGGACCCAGTACTTC.